The rows below give T cell receptor beta chains drawn from one sample of a study of cytomegalovirus exposure and HLA in healthy donors. Clones were sequenced by immunoSEQ multiplex PCR, and TCRdb holds only the in-frame ones, with some missing. The data show approximately 170,000 clones, 75% to 90% seen once. What was sequenced was PBMCs. The receptors were gathered from a man between 18 and 35 years old in good health and CMV-seropositive. Both conserved end residues are part of each CDR3. Fields, in order: CDR3 length, V gene, clone size, J gene, D gene, CDR3 DNA, CDR3 protein. A D gene is named only where the DNA matches it firmly. Not every row has a clone size; where given, it reads once, few, many or a size class.

15	TRBV6-5	few	TRBJ2-7	TRBD2	TGTGCCAGCAGATGGACTAGCGGCACGTTTTACGAGCAGTACTTC	CASRWTSGTFYEQYF
14	TRBV28	-	TRBJ2-1	-	TGTGCCAGCAGTACCCTAGACAGGTACAATGAGCAGTTCTTC	CASSTLDRYNEQFF
14	TRBV9	-	TRBJ1-3	TRBD1	TGTGCCAGCAGCGCAGGGGGTTCTGGAAACACCATATATTTT	CASSAGGSGNTIYF
12	TRBV2	-	TRBJ2-7	-	TGTGCCAGCAGTGCCCGCGGGCAGGACCCGTACTTC	CASSARGQDPYF
17	TRBV27	-	TRBJ2-3	TRBD2	TGTGCCAGCAGTGGCTTAAGAGGACTAGCGGTGGGGGATACGCAGTATTTT	CASSGLRGLAVGDTQYF
13	TRBV30	-	TRBJ2-3	TRBD2	TGTGCCTGGAGCCGCGGGGGGCGGGGTACGCAGTATTTT	CAWSRGGRGTQYF
14	TRBV6-1	-	TRBJ2-5	TRBD1	TGTGCCAGCAGTTCCGACAGGGCGGTAGAGACCCAGTACTTC	CASSSDRAVETQYF
11	TRBV28	-	TRBJ2-7	-	TGTGCCACTCTCTCCTCCTACGAGCAGTACTTC	CATLSSYEQYF
15	TRBV18	-	TRBJ2-7	TRBD1	TGTGCCAGCTCACCAACGGACAGGAGCTCCTACGAGCAGTACTTC	CASSPTDRSSYEQYF
13	TRBV2	-	TRBJ1-4	-	TGTGCCAGCAGTGAAAGGGGACTGGAAAAACTGTTTTTT	CASSERGLEKLFF
13	TRBV7-9	-	TRBJ2-5	TRBD1	TGTGCCAGCAGCCGACAGGGCAGGGAGACCCAGTACTTC	CASSRQGRETQYF
14	TRBV4-2	-	TRBJ2-3	-	TGTGCCAGCAGCCAAGCCTCGGTGGAGGATACGCAGTATTTT	CASSQASVEDTQYF
17	TRBV9	once	TRBJ2-3	TRBD2	TGTGCCAGCAGCGTAGACCAGGGGCTAGCGGGAGGACTTACGCAGTATTTT	CASSVDQGLAGGLTQYF
15	TRBV5-1	-	TRBJ1-1	-	TGCGCCAGCAGCTTCACAGGGAATGGGAACACTGAAGCTTTCTTT	CASSFTGNGNTEAFF
12	TRBV30	few	TRBJ2-1	-	TGTGCCTGGGCGGACAGTTACAATGAGCAGTTCTTC	CAWADSYNEQFF
17	TRBV28	-	TRBJ2-3	TRBD2	TGTGCCAGCAGTCCCCCCGGACTAGGCTCGAGCACAGATACGCAGTATTTT	CASSPPGLGSSTDTQYF
15	TRBV4-1	-	TRBJ2-1	-	TGCGCCAGCAGCCCCAGTAGAGGAAGCTCCAATGAGCAGTTCTTC	CASSPSRGSSNEQFF
14	TRBV28	once	TRBJ1-1	-	TGTGCCAGCAGTGATATGGACTTCCTACGGTCGTCTTTCTTT	CASSDMDFLRSSFF
14	TRBV7-9	-	TRBJ2-1	TRBD2	TGTGCCAGCAGATCAGCGGGGGTTTATGATGAGCAGTTCTTC	CASRSAGVYDEQFF
21	TRBV28	once	TRBJ2-7	TRBD2	TGTGCCAGCAGTTTCCCCCTGACAGGCTCAACGACTAGCGGGACGGCCTACGAGCAGTACTTC	CASSFPLTGSTTSGTAYEQYF
15	TRBV7-7	-	TRBJ2-5	TRBD2	TGTGCTAGCAGCCTAGGTCTAGCGGGGGGAGAGACCCAGTACTTC	CASSLGLAGGETQYF
12	TRBV30	-	TRBJ1-2	TRBD1	TGTGCCTTGGACAGGGTGGGCTATGGCTACACCTTC	CALDRVGYGYTF
15	TRBV10-3	once	TRBJ2-5	TRBD2	TGTGCCATCAGTGAGTCGTCTAGCGGGAAAGAGACCCAGTACTTC	CAISESSSGKETQYF
15	TRBV2	-	TRBJ2-1	TRBD2	TGTGCCAGCAGTGAATGGACTAGCGGGAGCTCTGAGCAGTTCTTC	CASSEWTSGSSEQFF
12	TRBV7-3	-	TRBJ1-2	-	TGTGCCAGCAGCGCAAACCGGGAGCACTACACCTTC	CASSANREHYTF
15	TRBV2	-	TRBJ2-7	TRBD1	TGTGCCATCATCCCCCGGGACAGGGGCGTCGACGAGCAGTACTTC	CAIIPRDRGVDEQYF
15	TRBV28	-	TRBJ2-7	-	TGTGCCAGCAGTTCAAGTTTTTGGGCTAACTACGAGCAGTACTTC	CASSSSFWANYEQYF
14	TRBV30	-	TRBJ2-7	-	TGTGCCTGGAGTGTTGGAGGACCAACCTACGAGCAGTACTTC	CAWSVGGPTYEQYF
15	TRBV27	-	TRBJ1-2	-	TGTGCCAGCAGGCCCTCCGAGACAGACTTCTATGGCTACACCTTC	CASRPSETDFYGYTF
13	TRBV14	-	TRBJ1-1	-	TGTGCCAGCAGCGAAAAGTGGAGCGGTGAAGCTTTCTTT	CASSEKWSGEAFF
16	TRBV6-1	-	TRBJ2-3	-	TGTGCCAGCAGTGAAGTCGCCCCTAGGCCCACAGATACGCAGTATTTT	CASSEVAPRPTDTQYF
14	TRBV28	-	TRBJ2-7	TRBD2	TGTGCCAGCAGTAGCGGGAGGGCCCTCGAAGAGCAGTACTTC	CASSSGRALEEQYF
14	TRBV29-1	-	TRBJ2-7	TRBD1	TGCAGCGTCGCTCCCGGGACAGGGGCCAACGAGCAGTACTTC	CSVAPGTGANEQYF
14	TRBV27	once	TRBJ2-7	-	TGTGCCAGCAGCAATGTGGGAGCCTACTACGAGCAGTACTTC	CASSNVGAYYEQYF
18	TRBV2	-	TRBJ2-1	TRBD1	TGTGCCAGCAGTGAGGGACAGGGGGTCCCAGGCTCCTACAATGAGCAGTTCTTC	CASSEGQGVPGSYNEQFF
16	TRBV4-1	-	TRBJ2-5	TRBD1	TGCGCCAGCAGCCCACTACCGGGACAGGGGGCAGAGACCCAGTACTTC	CASSPLPGQGAETQYF
15	TRBV9	-	TRBJ2-2	TRBD2	TGTGCCAGCAGCGTGGCTAGCGGGAGCTACGGGGAGCTGTTTTTT	CASSVASGSYGELFF
16	TRBV4-1	few	TRBJ1-5	-	TGCGCCAGCAGCCAAGAAGGCCAGGGGTGGGGTCAGCCCCAGCATTTT	CASSQEGQGWGQPQHF
15	TRBV18	-	TRBJ2-7	TRBD1	TGTGCCAGCAAATCCGGGACAGGGGGCATGTTTGTGCAGTACTTC	CASKSGTGGMFVQYF
13	TRBV29-1	-	TRBJ1-1	-	TGCCACACGAGTGGGCAATTCAACACTGAAGCTTTCTTT	CHTSGQFNTEAFF
15	TRBV30	few	TRBJ1-2	-	TGTGCCTGGAGGCCAGACCGACAGGCCCCCTATGGCTACACCTTC	CAWRPDRQAPYGYTF
14	TRBV2	once	TRBJ1-5	-	TGTGCCAGCAGCGAGAATACAGGGCATCAGCCCCAGCATTTT	CASSENTGHQPQHF
15	TRBV7-6	-	TRBJ2-1	TRBD2	TGTGCCAGCAGCTACCGGGAGGGCTCCTACAATGAGCAGTTCTTC	CASSYREGSYNEQFF
15	TRBV28	-	TRBJ1-1	-	TGTGCCAGCAGCGTCAGGGCTCCCTTAAACACTGAAGCTTTCTTT	CASSVRAPLNTEAFF
13	TRBV6-5	-	TRBJ2-7	TRBD1	TGTGCCAGCACCGGACAGGGGGTCAACGAGCAGTACTTC	CASTGQGVNEQYF
14	TRBV28	-	TRBJ2-7	TRBD2	TGTGCCAGCACCGTTAGCGGGCGCTCCTACGAGCAGTACTTC	CASTVSGRSYEQYF
13	TRBV5-1	-	TRBJ2-7	-	TGCGCCAGCAGCTTGGACGGAGCCTACGAGCAGTACTTC	CASSLDGAYEQYF
16	TRBV4-1	-	TRBJ2-5	-	TGCGCCAGCATGTCCAGGGCAGGGCAGGCGCAAGAGACCCAGTACTTC	CASMSRAGQAQETQYF
15	TRBV27	-	TRBJ1-2	TRBD1	TGTGCCAGCAGTTGGGACAGGGAGGGGGTTGGCGGCTACACCTTC	CASSWDREGVGGYTF
15	TRBV6-5	-	TRBJ2-7	-	TGTGCCAGCAGTTATTCTGGACCGGGATCCTACGAGCAGTACTTC	CASSYSGPGSYEQYF